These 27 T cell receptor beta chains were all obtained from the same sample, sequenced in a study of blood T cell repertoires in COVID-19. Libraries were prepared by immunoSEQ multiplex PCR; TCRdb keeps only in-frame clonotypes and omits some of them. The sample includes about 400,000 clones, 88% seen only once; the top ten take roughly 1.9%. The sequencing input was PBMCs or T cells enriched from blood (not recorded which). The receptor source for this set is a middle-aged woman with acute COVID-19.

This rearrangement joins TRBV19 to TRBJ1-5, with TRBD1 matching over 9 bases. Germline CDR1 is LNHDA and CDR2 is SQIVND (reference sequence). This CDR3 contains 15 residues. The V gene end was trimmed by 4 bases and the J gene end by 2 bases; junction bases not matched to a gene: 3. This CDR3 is CASSRDRVGNQPQHF. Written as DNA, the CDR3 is TGTGCCAGTAGTAGGGACAGGGTTGGCAATCAGCCCCAGCATTTT.

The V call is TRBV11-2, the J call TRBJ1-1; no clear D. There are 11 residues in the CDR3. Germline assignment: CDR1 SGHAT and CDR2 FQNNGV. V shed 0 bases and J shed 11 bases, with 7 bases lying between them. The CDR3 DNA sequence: TGTGCCAGCAGCTTAGAAGTGAGGGCTTTCTTT. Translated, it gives CASSLEVRAFF.

The CDR3 DNA reads as TGTGCCAGCAAAACTTGGTTCAGTCGAAACGGCCGGGGTTCACCCCTCCACTTT. Amino acids: CASKTWFSRNGRGSPLHF. V usage is TRBV2 and J usage is TRBJ1-6; D is unclear. The CDR3 sequence is 18 residues long. Germline assignment: CDR1 SNHLY and CDR2 FYNNEI. The ends were cut back, 7 bases at V and 9 bases at J, with 28 bases in the middle.

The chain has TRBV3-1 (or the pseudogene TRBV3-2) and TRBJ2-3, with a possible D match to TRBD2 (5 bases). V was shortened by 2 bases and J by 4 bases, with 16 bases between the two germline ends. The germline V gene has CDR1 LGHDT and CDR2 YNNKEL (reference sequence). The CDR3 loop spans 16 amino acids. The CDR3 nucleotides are TGTGCCAGCAGCCAATCACTAGTTTCCTTGGCAGATACGCAGTATTTT. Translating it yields CASSQSLVSLADTQYF.

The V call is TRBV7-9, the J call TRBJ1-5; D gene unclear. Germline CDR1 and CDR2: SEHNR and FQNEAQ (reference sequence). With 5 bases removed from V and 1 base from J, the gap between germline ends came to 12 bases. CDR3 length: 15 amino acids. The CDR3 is CASSPPGGSNQPQHF. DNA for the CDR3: TGTGCCAGCAGCCCTCCGGGTGGGAGCAATCAGCCCCAGCATTTT. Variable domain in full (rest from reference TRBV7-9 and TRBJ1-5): DTGVSQNPRHKITKRGQNVTFRCDPISEHNRLYWYRQTLGQGPEFLTYFQNEAQLEKSRLLSDRFSAERPKGSFSTLEIQRTEQGDSAMYLCASSPPGGSNQPQHFGDGTRLSIL.

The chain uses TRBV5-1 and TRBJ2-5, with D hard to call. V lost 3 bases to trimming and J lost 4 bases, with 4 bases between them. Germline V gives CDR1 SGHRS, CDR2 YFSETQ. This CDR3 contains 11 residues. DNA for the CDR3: TGCGCCAGCAGCTCCGTAGAGACCCAGTACTTC. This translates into CASSSVETQYF.

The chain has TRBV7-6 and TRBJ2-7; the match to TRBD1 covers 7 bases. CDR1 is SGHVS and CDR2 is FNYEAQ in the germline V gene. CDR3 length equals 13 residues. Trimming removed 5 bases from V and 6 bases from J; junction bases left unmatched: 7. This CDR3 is CASSPRQGAEQYF. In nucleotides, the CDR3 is TGTGCCAGCAGCCCACGACAGGGTGCCGAGCAGTACTTC. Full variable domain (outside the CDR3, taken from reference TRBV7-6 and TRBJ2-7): GAGVSQSPRYKVTKRGQDVALRCDPISGHVSLYWYRQALGQGPEFLTYFNYEAQQDKSGLPNDRFSAERPEGSISTLTIQRTEQRDSAMYRCASSPRQGAEQYFGPGTRLTVT.

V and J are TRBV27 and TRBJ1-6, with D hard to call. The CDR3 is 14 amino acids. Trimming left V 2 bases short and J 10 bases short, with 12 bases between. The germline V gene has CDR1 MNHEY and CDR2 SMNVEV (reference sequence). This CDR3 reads CASSLEGLGSPLHF. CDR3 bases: TGTGCCAGCAGTTTAGAAGGTCTGGGCTCACCCCTCCACTTT.

The DNA of the CDR3 is TGTGCCAGCAGTCTTCCGACTAGACTTAATAATGAGCAGTTCTTC. Its translation: CASSLPTRLNNEQFF. The chain recombines TRBV5-4 with TRBJ2-1; maybe TRBD2 (6 bases). Germline-derived CDR1 and CDR2 are SGHNT and YYREEE (reference sequence). V was clipped by 5 bases and J by 7 bases, with 19 bases between them. CDR3 length equals 15 residues.

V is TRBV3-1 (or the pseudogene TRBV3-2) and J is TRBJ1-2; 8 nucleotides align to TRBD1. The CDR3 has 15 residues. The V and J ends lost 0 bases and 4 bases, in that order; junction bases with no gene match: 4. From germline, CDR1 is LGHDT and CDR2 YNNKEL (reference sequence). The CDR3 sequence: CASSQDRGRSYGYTF. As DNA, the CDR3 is TGTGCCAGCAGCCAAGACAGGGGGCGCAGCTATGGCTACACCTTC.

The chain's CDR3 is CAWSKGQTTDTQYF. DNA for the CDR3: TGTGCCTGGAGCAAGGGACAGACGACAGATACGCAGTATTTT. The V gene is TRBV30, the J gene TRBJ2-3; 7 nucleotides match TRBD1. The germline gives CDR1 GTSNPN, CDR2 SVGIG (reference sequence). V lost 3 bases, J lost 3 bases, and 6 bases stayed unmatched. The CDR3 is 14 amino acids.

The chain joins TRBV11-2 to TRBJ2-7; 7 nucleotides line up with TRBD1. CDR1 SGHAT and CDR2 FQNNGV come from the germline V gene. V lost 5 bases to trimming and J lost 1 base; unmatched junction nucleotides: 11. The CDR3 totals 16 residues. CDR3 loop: CASSNWDSHGSYEQYF. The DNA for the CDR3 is TGTGCCAGCAGCAACTGGGACAGCCACGGGTCCTACGAGCAGTACTTC.

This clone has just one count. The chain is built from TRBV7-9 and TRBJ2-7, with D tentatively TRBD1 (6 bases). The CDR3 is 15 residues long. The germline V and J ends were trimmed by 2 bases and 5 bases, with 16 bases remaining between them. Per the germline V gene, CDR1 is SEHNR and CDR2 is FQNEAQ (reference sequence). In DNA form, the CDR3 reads TGTGCCAGCAGCTTATATTCGGTACAGGGAGACGAGCAGTACTTC. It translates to CASSLYSVQGDEQYF.

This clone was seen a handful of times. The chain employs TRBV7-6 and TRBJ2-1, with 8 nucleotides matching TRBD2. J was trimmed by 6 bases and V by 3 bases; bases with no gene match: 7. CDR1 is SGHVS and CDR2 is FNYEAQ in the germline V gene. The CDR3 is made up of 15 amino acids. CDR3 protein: CASSFSGLGFNEQFF. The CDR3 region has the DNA TGTGCCAGCAGCTTTTCGGGACTAGGTTTCAATGAGCAGTTCTTC.

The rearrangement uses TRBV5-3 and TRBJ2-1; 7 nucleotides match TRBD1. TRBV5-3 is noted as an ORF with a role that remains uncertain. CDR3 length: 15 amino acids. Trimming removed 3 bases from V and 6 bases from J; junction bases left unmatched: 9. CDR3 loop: CARSSRQGHLNEQFF. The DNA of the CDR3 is TGTGCCAGAAGCTCACGACAGGGACACCTCAATGAGCAGTTCTTC.

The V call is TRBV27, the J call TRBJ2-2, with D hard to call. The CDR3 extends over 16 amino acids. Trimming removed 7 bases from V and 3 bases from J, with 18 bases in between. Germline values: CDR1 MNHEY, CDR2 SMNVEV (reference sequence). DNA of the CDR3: TGTGCCAGCACCTCCGCTTATCGACACGACACCGGGGAGCTGTTTTTT. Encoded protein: CASTSAYRHDTGELFF.

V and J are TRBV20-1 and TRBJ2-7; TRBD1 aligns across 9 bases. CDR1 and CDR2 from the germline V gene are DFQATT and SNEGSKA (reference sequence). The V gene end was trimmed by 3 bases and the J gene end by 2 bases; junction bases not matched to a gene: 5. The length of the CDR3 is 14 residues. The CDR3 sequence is CSASGGTGTYEQYF. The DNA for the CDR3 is TGCAGTGCTAGTGGCGGGACAGGGACCTACGAGCAGTACTTC.

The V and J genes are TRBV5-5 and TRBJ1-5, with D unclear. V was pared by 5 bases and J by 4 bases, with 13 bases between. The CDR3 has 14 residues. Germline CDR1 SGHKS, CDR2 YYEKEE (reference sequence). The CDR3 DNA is TGTGCCAGCAGTACGGTCCTAGTAAATCAGCCCCAGCATTTT. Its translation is CASSTVLVNQPQHF.

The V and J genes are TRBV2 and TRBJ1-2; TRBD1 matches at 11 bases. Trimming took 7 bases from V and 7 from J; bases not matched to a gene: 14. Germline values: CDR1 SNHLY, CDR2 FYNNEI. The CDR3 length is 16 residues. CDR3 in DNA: TGTGCCAGCAAATACATATCCGGGACAGGGGGATCTGGCTACACCTTC. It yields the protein CASKYISGTGGSGYTF.

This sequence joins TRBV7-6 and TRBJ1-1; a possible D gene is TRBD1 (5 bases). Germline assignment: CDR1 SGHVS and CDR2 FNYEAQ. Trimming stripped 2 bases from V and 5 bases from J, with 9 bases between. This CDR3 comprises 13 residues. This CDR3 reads CASSLQGWTEAFF. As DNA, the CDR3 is TGTGCCAGCAGCTTACAGGGTTGGACTGAAGCTTTCTTT.

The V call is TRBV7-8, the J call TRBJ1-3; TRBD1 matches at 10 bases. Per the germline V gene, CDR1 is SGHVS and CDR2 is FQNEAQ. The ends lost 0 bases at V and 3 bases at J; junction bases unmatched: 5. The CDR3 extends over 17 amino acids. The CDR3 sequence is CASSLAGQGDFGNTIYF. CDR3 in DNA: TGTGCCAGCAGCTTAGCCGGACAGGGGGATTTTGGAAACACCATATATTTT.

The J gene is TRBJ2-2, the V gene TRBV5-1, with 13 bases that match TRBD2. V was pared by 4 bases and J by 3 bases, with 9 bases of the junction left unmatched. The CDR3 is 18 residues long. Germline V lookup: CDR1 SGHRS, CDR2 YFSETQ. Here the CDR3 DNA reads TGCGCCAGCAGCGCGGAACTAGCGGGGGGGCGTGACACCGGGGAGCTGTTTTTT. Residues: CASSAELAGGRDTGELFF.

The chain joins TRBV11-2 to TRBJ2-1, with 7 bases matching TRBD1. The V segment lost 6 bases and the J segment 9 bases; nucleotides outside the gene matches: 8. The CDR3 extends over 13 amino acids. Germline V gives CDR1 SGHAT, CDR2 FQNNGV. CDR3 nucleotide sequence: TGTGCCAGCAGAGTTGACAGGGTAGCTGAGCAGTTCTTC. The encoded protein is CASRVDRVAEQFF.

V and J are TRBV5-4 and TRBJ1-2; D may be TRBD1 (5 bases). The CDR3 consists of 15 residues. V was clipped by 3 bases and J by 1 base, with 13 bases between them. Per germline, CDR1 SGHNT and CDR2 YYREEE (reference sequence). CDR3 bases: TGTGCCAGCAGCTCAGGACACTCACGTAACTATGGCTACACCTTC. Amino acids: CASSSGHSRNYGYTF.

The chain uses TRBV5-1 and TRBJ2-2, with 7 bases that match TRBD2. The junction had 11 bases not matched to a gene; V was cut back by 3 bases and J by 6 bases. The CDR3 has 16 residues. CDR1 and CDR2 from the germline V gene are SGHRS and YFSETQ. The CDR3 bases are TGCGCCAGCAGCTGGCAGTCCAGCGGGGTGTCCGGGGAGCTGTTTTTT. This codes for CASSWQSSGVSGELFF.

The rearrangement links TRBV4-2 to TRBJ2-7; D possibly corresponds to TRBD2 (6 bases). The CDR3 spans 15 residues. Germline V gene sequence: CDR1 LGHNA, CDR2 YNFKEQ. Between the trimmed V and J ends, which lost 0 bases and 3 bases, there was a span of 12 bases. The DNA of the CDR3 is TGTGCCAGCAGCCAAGATCTTTCCGGGGGCTACGAGCAGTACTTC. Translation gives CASSQDLSGGYEQYF.

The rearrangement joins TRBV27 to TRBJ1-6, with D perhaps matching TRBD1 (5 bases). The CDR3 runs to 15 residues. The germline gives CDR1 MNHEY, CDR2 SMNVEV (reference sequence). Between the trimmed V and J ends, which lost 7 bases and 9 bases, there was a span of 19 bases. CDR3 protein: CASTPLQGYGSPLHF. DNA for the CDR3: TGTGCCAGCACTCCTCTCCAGGGTTATGGTTCACCCCTCCACTTT.